What follows is one T cell receptor (beta chain) and its context. Its antigen has not been determined. Per-base quality was not reported, and no clone a single base away is much larger than it. This entry is derived from a study of cytomegalovirus exposure and HLA in healthy donors (TCRdb year 2017). The study in broad terms: A later analysis indicated that the 95 to 150 validation repertoires were generated on the platform also employed for the roughly 730 repertoires of the first cohort. The study aimed to test whether cataloging public T cell receptors could reveal signatures of past pathogen exposure. To predict cytomegalovirus infection status, the study brought together high-throughput TCR immunosequencing, statistical association of individual TCRs with disease status, and machine learning. A separate validation cohort of approximately 120 different subjects was used in addition to the approximately 700-subject first cohort. General study outcomes and caveats: According to the authors, the approach could potentially be generalized to other disease states and immunological phenotypes. The study gave a list of over 150 TCR beta chains associated with cytomegalovirus. Cytomegalovirus status was reported to be diagnosed by the classifier with high specificity and sensitivity in both the original and validation cohorts. While some public TCRs were present in many individuals, most TCR sequences turned up only very rarely across donors. In vitro tests confirmed that a few of the cytomegalovirus-associated TCR beta chains recognize cytomegalovirus antigens. Subsequent analysis determined that TCRs grouped into clusters in the first cohort also showed a tendency toward co-occurrence across the 90 to 150 validation repertoires, and 94% of cluster scores exceeded 0. A later analysis lacked HLA typing for the validation cohort, so it scored co-occurrence in that cohort across all 130 or so repertoires.

Separate from the roughly 700-subject first cohort, the validation cohort of some 130 subjects was the group to which the donors belonged. The method was the immunoSEQ multiplex PCR assay. Processing in the source paper ran as follows. To diagnose cytomegalovirus status from the catalog of TCR beta chain sequences, a statistical classification framework was built. TCRdb carries this immuneACCESS record with in-frame sequences only. Its versions omit some clonotypes, under half of them owing to an unresolved V gene in the studies checked, with the rest unexplained. The DNA gave D and trimming, while V, J and clone size come from that table. Across this sample there are around 300,000 clones, with 80% to 90% seen only once. 0.9% to 1.1% of the sample comes from the top ten. Sequencing used PBMCs. This clonotype was obtained from a young woman in good health and CMV-seronegative.

The nucleotides read TGCGCCAGCAGCCATAGACAGGGTGGCACTGAAGCTTTCTTT. Translated, it gives CASSHRQGGTEAFF. The chain is assembled from TRBV4-1 and TRBJ1-1, and TRBD1 matches 7 of the central bases. CDR1 and CDR2, looked up from the germline V gene, are MGHRA and YSYEKL. From V the trimming removes 3 bases and from J it removes 4 bases, while the gene matches leave 5 bases of the junction unaccounted for. The CDR3 runs 14 residues from the cysteine to the phenylalanine. Only the CDR3 portion is preserved as DNA: 42 bases, with reading frame beginning at the first base.